The T cell receptor beta chain described here comes from a study of blood T cell repertoires in COVID-19 (dated by TCRdb to between 2020 and 2021). A note on the overall study: Samples covering the acute and convalescent phases of COVID-19 were provided by collaborators in the United States, Italy and Spain. The prospective study material was composed of cDNA or gDNA derived from T cells, B-cell-depleted T cells, or PBMCs. The samples were drawn from two sources: the first 160 participants of the ongoing ImmuneRACE study, and 950 to 1,500 subjects contributed by 6 global collaborators. Nearly every sample came with metadata listing a de-identified subject ID, COVID-19 status, age in years and sex. Where available, HLA class I and class II types were obtained from metadata supplied by the sample provider rather than from assay-based typing. The dataset comprised deeply sampled blood TCRbeta repertoires from subjects exposed to, actively infected with, or recovered from COVID-19. A freely available public database, intended as a resource for researchers studying the immune response to SARS-CoV-2, is where the repertoires were released.

In the prospective study, participants were about 18 to 95 years old, resided in about 25 geographic areas of the United States, and were enrolled through a virtual design. In the prospective study, cohorts were assigned on the basis of participant-reported clinical history obtained from a screening survey and a study questionnaire. Exposed participants had been in contact, within 2 weeks of entering the study, with a person who had a PCR-confirmed or clinician-diagnosed case of COVID-19. Each participant in the prospective study had whole blood, serum and a nasopharyngeal or oropharyngeal swab collected by mobile phlebotomists. Over a roughly 2-month period, participants in the prospective study had the option of providing additional blood draws and questionnaires. Before DNA extraction, blood samples from the prospective study were shipped at room temperature or frozen. V and J are trimmed by 9 bases and 0 bases, and the gene matches miss 13 bases of the junction. Based on the germline V gene (reference sequence), the CDR1 and CDR2 sequences are LNHDA and SQIVND. The CDR3 has 16 amino acids, counting the end cysteine and phenylalanine. CDR3 DNA only is kept here, 48 bases in frame from base 1.

The immunoSEQ Assay, a bias-controlled multiplex PCR, was used to amplify TCRbeta CDR3 regions from genomic DNA. Regarding the original processing steps: Within the assay, amplification of reference gene primers was used to estimate how many nucleated cells each sample contained. To quantify the absolute abundance of each unique TCRbeta CDR3 rearrangement, sequence reads were collapsed and filtered. For each sample, productive Simpson clonality was calculated as the square root of Simpson's diversity index across productive rearrangements. Drawn from immuneACCESS, this table holds only the in-frame rearrangements with V and J called that TCRdb kept. Clones are partly lost; checked studies trace under half to an unresolved V gene and leave the rest unexplained. The V and J calls and clone size come from that table; D and trimming were worked out from the DNA. Within this sample are about 250,000 clones, with roughly 85% of them counted one time only. The top ten constitute about 3.9% of the sample.

Study-wide findings and limitations: How much clinical and demographic metadata was included differed by source and by participant, and the metadata was provided uncurated.

In this sample, this clone turned up a few times. Its antigen is not yet known. There are no base qualities to consult, and no much larger clone falls within one base. The source material was PBMCs or T cells enriched from blood (not recorded which). This chain is built from TRBV19 and TRBJ1-1; a stretch of 7 junction bases matches TRBD1. The clonotype originates from a middle-aged woman who had been exposed to COVID-19. The bases are TGTGCCAGCTCCAGGACAGGCGGTTCCATGAACACTGAAGCTTTCTTT. Its protein product is CASSRTGGSMNTEAFF.